The 28 T cell receptor beta chains below all came from one sample that was sequenced in a study of cytomegalovirus exposure and HLA in healthy donors. PCR was performed using 60 Vbeta and 13 Jbeta primers. Here immunoSEQ multiplex PCR was the method, and the copy in TCRdb shows in-frame clones only, minus some. This repertoire shows around 140,000 clones, more than 75% found once; its top ten account for roughly 3.2%. Material for sequencing was PBMCs. The receptors shown here come from a man between 18 and 35 years old in good health and CMV-seropositive.

The rearrangement uses TRBV5-1 and TRBJ1-6; TRBD1 matches at 8 bases. Germline V gene sequence: CDR1 SGHRS, CDR2 YFSETQ. J was trimmed by 3 bases and V by 4 bases; bases with no gene match: 6. CDR3 size: 16 residues. CDR3 sequence reads: CASSRGQGSYNSPLHF. CDR3 DNA: TGCGCCAGCAGCCGTGGACAGGGAAGCTATAATTCACCCCTCCACTTT.

The chain is built from TRBV6-5 and TRBJ2-6; a possible D gene is TRBD1 (6 bases). Trimming left V 6 bases short and J 1 base short, with 10 bases between. Germline values: CDR1 MNHEY, CDR2 SVGAGI. CDR3 length equals 15 residues. CDR3 in amino acids: CASRDTGSGANVLTF. The CDR3 DNA sequence: TGTGCCAGCAGGGATACAGGGTCTGGGGCCAACGTCCTGACTTTC.

The chain joins TRBV19 to TRBJ2-1, with TRBD2 identical over 7 bases. The CDR3 sequence is 15 residues long. The V gene end was trimmed by 5 bases and the J gene end by 4 bases; junction bases not matched to a gene: 8. Germline V gives CDR1 LNHDA, CDR2 SQIVND (reference sequence). CDR3 sequence reads: CASSLTSVGYNEQFF. In nucleotides, the CDR3 is TGTGCCAGTAGTCTTACTAGCGTTGGATACAATGAGCAGTTCTTC. Variable domain in full (rest from reference TRBV19 and TRBJ2-1): DGGITQSPKYLFRKEGQNVTLSCEQNLNHDAMYWYRQDPGQGLRLIYYSQIVNDFQKGDIAEGYSVSREKKESFPLTVTSAQKNPTAFYLCASSLTSVGYNEQFFGPGTRLTVL.

The chain combines TRBV11-3 with TRBJ2-7, with 7 bases fitting TRBD1. Looked up from germline, CDR1 is SGHNT and CDR2 is YENEEA. V shed 4 bases and J 2 bases; nucleotides not matched to a gene: 5. The CDR3 extends over 14 amino acids. The CDR3 loop is CASSSGTEAYEQYF. The CDR3 region has the DNA TGTGCCAGCAGCTCCGGGACAGAGGCCTACGAGCAGTACTTC.

This clone came up a few times. The chain is built from TRBV6-4 and TRBJ2-1, with 11 bases matching TRBD2. From germline, CDR1 is MRHNA and CDR2 SNTAGT. This CDR3 spans 16 amino acids. With V trimmed by 0 bases and J by 8 bases, 6 bases remained unmatched. In DNA, the CDR3 is TGTGCCAGCAGTGACTCGCTAGCGGGAGGACTGGATGAGCAGTTCTTC. Protein product: CASSDSLAGGLDEQFF.

This sequence joins TRBV30 and TRBJ1-1; D gene unclear. Germline V gene sequence: CDR1 GTSNPN, CDR2 SVGIG (reference sequence). V was pared by 0 bases and J by 6 bases, with 14 bases between. This CDR3 region has 14 residues. CDR3 amino acids: CAWSVQRDRSEAFF. CDR3 coding DNA: TGTGCCTGGAGTGTACAGAGGGATCGGTCTGAAGCTTTCTTT. The whole variable domain, filled in from reference TRBV30 and TRBJ1-1, reads SQTIHQWPATLVQPVGSPLSLECTVEGTSNPNLYWYRQAAGRGLQLLFYSVGIGQISSEVPQNLSASRPQDRQFILSSKKLLLSDSGFYLCAWSVQRDRSEAFFGQGTRLTVV.

The genes are TRBV28 and TRBJ2-3; the match to TRBD2 covers 14 bases. Germline CDR1 is MDHEN and CDR2 is SYDVKM. The CDR3 sequence is 18 residues long. V lost 5 bases to trimming and J lost 1 base; unmatched junction nucleotides: 8. CDR3 in amino acids: CASSLGTSGRGGTDTQYF. CDR3 in DNA: TGTGCCAGCAGTCTCGGGACTAGCGGGAGAGGGGGCACAGATACGCAGTATTTT.

The gene calls are TRBV18 and TRBJ2-1; tentatively, D is TRBD2 (6 bases). The V end was cut by 0 bases, the J end by 0 bases, with 12 bases between. Germline V CDR1 and CDR2: KGHSH, LQKENI. CDR3 size: 17 residues. CDR3 sequence reads: CASSPPFRESSYNEQFF. CDR3 DNA sequence: TGTGCCAGCTCACCACCTTTCCGGGAGAGCTCCTACAATGAGCAGTTCTTC.

The V gene is TRBV7-9, the J gene TRBJ1-1; D unclear. CDR3 length: 11 residues. The germline V gene has CDR1 SEHNR and CDR2 FQNEAQ (reference sequence). The germline V and J ends were trimmed by 5 bases and 7 bases, with 8 bases remaining between them. The CDR3 DNA is TGTGCCAGCAGCCTGCAGGTTGAAGCTTTCTTT. As protein: CASSLQVEAFF.

V gene TRBV19 combines with J gene TRBJ1-2; 7 nucleotides align to TRBD1. The V gene end was trimmed by 9 bases and the J gene end by 1 base; junction bases not matched to a gene: 5. This CDR3 contains 13 residues. From germline, CDR1 is LNHDA and CDR2 SQIVND (reference sequence). CDR3: CASQGGDNYGYTF. CDR3 in DNA: TGTGCCAGCCAAGGGGGCGATAACTATGGCTACACCTTC.

V gene TRBV12-1 combines with J gene TRBJ1-1; the table names TRBD1, a call not compared with the DNA. TRBV12-1 has pseudogene status. The CDR3 extends over 14 amino acids. DNA of the CDR3: TGTGCCACCACACCGAAGGACAAGAACACTGAAGCTTTCTTT. Its protein is CATTPKDKNTEAFF.

This chain joins TRBV29-1 and TRBJ2-2; D may be TRBD1 (6 bases). The CDR3 has 13 residues. The V end was cut by 3 bases, the J end by 3 bases, with 8 bases between. Germline loops: CDR1 SQVTM, CDR2 ANQGSEA. The CDR3 region is CSVEDRYTGELFF. In nucleotides, the CDR3 is TGCAGCGTTGAGGACAGATACACCGGGGAGCTGTTTTTT.

This chain links TRBV30 with TRBJ2-1; 10 positions agree with TRBD2. CDR1 GTSNPN and CDR2 SVGIG come from the germline V gene (reference sequence). V trimming: 2 bases; J trimming: 7 bases; junction bases outside the gene matches: 5. CDR3 length: 14 residues. As DNA, the CDR3 is TGTGCCTGGAGTAAGACTAGCGGGCGTAATGAGCAGTTCTTC. Translating gives CAWSKTSGRNEQFF.

The gene calls are TRBV6-5 and TRBJ2-5, with 7 nucleotides matching TRBD1. CDR3 length equals 15 residues. V gave up 0 bases and J gave up 0 bases; unmatched junction bases: 1. Germline V CDR1 and CDR2: MNHEY, SVGAGI. The CDR3 DNA is TGTGCCAGCAGTTACTCTGGGACAGACCAAGAGACCCAGTACTTC. Translating gives CASSYSGTDQETQYF.

The table lists this clone with a count of one. The chain is built from TRBV6-5 and TRBJ2-3; tentative D call: TRBD2 (6 bases). CDR1 is MNHEY and CDR2 is SVGAGI in the germline V gene. CDR3 length equals 14 residues. V lost 6 bases and J 2 bases, leaving 12 bases between the germline ends. The CDR3 coding sequence is TGTGCCAGCAGCCGGACTACCGACACAGATACGCAGTATTTT. This sequence encodes CASSRTTDTDTQYF.

This chain links TRBV12-5 with TRBJ2-3; D possibly corresponds to TRBD1 (6 bases). The CDR3 contains 16 residues. Trimming removed 5 bases from V and 3 bases from J, with 18 bases in between. The germline CDR1 and CDR2 sequences are LGHNT and FRNRAP. The CDR3 sequence: CASGGVRVGGTDTQYF. In DNA form, the CDR3 reads TGTGCTAGTGGTGGGGTCCGGGTAGGGGGTACAGATACGCAGTATTTT.

This chain joins TRBV5-1 and TRBJ2-1; D not certain. Between the trimmed V and J ends, which lost 9 bases and 9 bases, there was a span of 16 bases. Germline assignment: CDR1 SGHRS and CDR2 YFSETQ. The CDR3 runs 12 residues. The CDR3 DNA follows: TGCGCCACCAACTACCAACCGGGTGAGCAGTTCTTC. Translation gives CATNYQPGEQFF.

V usage is TRBV2 and J usage is TRBJ1-2; a possible D gene is TRBD1 (5 bases). CDR1 and CDR2 (germline): SNHLY, FYNNEI. V was cut by 5 bases and J by 0 bases, with 13 bases left in between. The CDR3 consists of 15 residues. The chain's CDR3 is CASSKTVIANYGYTF. CDR3 nucleotides: TGTGCCAGCAGTAAGACAGTCATAGCTAACTATGGCTACACCTTC.

This clone was observed once. V and J are TRBV6-5 and TRBJ2-1; 11 bases align to TRBD2. Trimming at V came to 2 bases and at J to 5 bases, leaving 2 bases not matched to a gene. Germline-derived CDR1 and CDR2 are MNHEY and SVGAGI. The CDR3 totals 15 residues. In DNA, the CDR3 is TGTGCCAGCAGTTACCAGGGACTAGCGGACAATGAGCAGTTCTTC. Its translation is CASSYQGLADNEQFF.

The rearrangement uses TRBV6-1 and TRBJ1-5, with TRBD1 matching 7 bases. CDR1 and CDR2 from the germline V gene are MNHNS and SASEGT. The trim removed 3 bases at V and 0 bases at J, leaving 8 bases unmatched. This CDR3 is built from 17 residues. CDR3 in amino acids: CASSETTGPYSNQPQHF. CDR3 bases: TGTGCCAGCAGTGAGACGACAGGGCCCTATAGCAATCAGCCCCAGCATTTT.

The chain links TRBV6-1 to TRBJ2-3; 10 positions match TRBD1. J gave up 1 base and V 0 bases, and 13 bases lay outside the gene matches. The CDR3 has 20 residues. The germline gives CDR1 MNHNS, CDR2 SASEGT. The CDR3 DNA follows: TGTGCCAGCAGTGAAGCGCTTTTCCGAACCGGGACAGGGGGCACAGATACGCAGTATTTT. This codes for CASSEALFRTGTGGTDTQYF.

The chain uses TRBV5-1 and TRBJ2-7, with 9 bases identical to TRBD2. Looked up from germline, CDR1 is SGHRS and CDR2 is YFSETQ. Losses at the gene ends were 1 base for V and 2 bases for J; bases not matched to a gene: 7. This CDR3 contains 16 residues. The CDR3 coding sequence is TGCGCCAGCAGCTTGTTAATGGCTAGCGGGACCTACGAGCAGTACTTC. This codes for CASSLLMASGTYEQYF.

V is TRBV28 and J is TRBJ1-2; unclear D gene. V lost 4 bases to trimming and J lost 0 bases, with 3 bases between them. Germline-derived CDR1 and CDR2 are MDHEN and SYDVKM. The CDR3 extends over 12 amino acids. In DNA form, the CDR3 reads TGTGCCAGCAGTTCTACTAACTATGGCTACACCTTC. Translation gives CASSSTNYGYTF.

This sequence joins TRBV2 and TRBJ2-6, with 9 bases lining up with TRBD2. Germline CDR1 and CDR2: SNHLY and FYNNEI. The V gene end was trimmed by 8 bases and the J gene end by 3 bases; junction bases not matched to a gene: 11. The CDR3 is 17 residues long. The CDR3 nucleotides read TGTGCCAGCGCGGCGGGAGGGCCCTTAGGTGGGGCCAACGTCCTGACTTTC. Translating gives CASAAGGPLGGANVLTF.

The rearrangement uses TRBV14 and TRBJ2-7; D gene unclear. Trimming left V 4 bases short and J 6 bases short, with 7 bases between. CDR1 and CDR2 (germline): SGHDN, FVKESK. This CDR3 has 11 amino acids. In DNA, the CDR3 is TGTGCCAGCAGCCCGGGTAGCGAGCAGTACTTC. Protein sequence: CASSPGSEQYF.

The chain is built from TRBV9 and TRBJ1-3, with no clear D. Trimming shortened V by 0 bases and J by 4 bases, and 8 bases separated the two germline ends. This CDR3 is built from 14 residues. The V gene's germline CDR1 is SGDLS and CDR2 YYNGEE. The CDR3 sequence is CASSVDRAGNTIYF. The DNA of the CDR3 is TGTGCCAGCAGCGTAGATAGAGCCGGAAACACCATATATTTT.

The gene calls are TRBV5-1 and TRBJ2-1; 12 bases agree with TRBD2. With V trimmed by 0 bases and J by 6 bases, 4 bases remained unmatched. The CDR3 is 16 amino acids. CDR1 is SGHRS and CDR2 is YFSETQ in the germline V gene. The CDR3 nucleotides read TGCGCCAGCAGCTTGGTCCTAGCGGGAGGGGGCAATGAGCAGTTCTTC. It is translated as CASSLVLAGGGNEQFF.

In nucleotides, the CDR3 is TGTGCCAGCTCACCAAGCATCGGGACAGGGAGGGATCAGCCCCAGCATTTT. Translating it yields CASSPSIGTGRDQPQHF. The rearrangement joins TRBV18 to TRBJ1-5, with TRBD1 matching 9 bases. J gave up 5 bases and V 2 bases, and 10 bases lay outside the gene matches. Germline CDR1 reads KGHSH; CDR2 reads LQKENI. The CDR3 is 17 amino acids.